Described below is a single T cell receptor (beta chain) sequence and its context. Its cognate antigen has yet to be identified. No base-level quality is on record; no much larger clone is a single base apart. In total, more than 500 healthy bone marrow donors made up the cohort. At the time of sampling, all cohort members were nominally healthy, though unrecorded immune exposures were likely present. The donor was CMV seronegative and belonged to the group of 352 seronegative cohort members. A peripheral blood sample was provided by each donor, and peripheral blood mononuclear cells were used for TCR beta sequencing. Genomic DNA extraction from the blood cell samples was performed with the Qiagen DNeasy Blood Extraction Kit. The library was generated by the immunoSEQ multiplex PCR assay. The multiplex PCR relied on a mix of 60 forward primers for TCR Vbeta segments and 13 reverse primers for TCR Jbeta segments. Amplification of the CDR3 region of rearranged TCR beta genes was performed with a multiplex PCR assay on genomic DNA. Amplified TCR beta libraries were sequenced as 87-base-pair reads on the Illumina HiSeq System. In the paper's pipeline: Across the 600 to 700 repertoires, a later analysis counted about 81 million unique TCR beta chains, 9 million to 14 million of which were shared by at least two donors. A nearest-neighbor algorithm error-corrected the raw reads and collapsed the reads into unique sequences, merging closely related sequences to remove PCR and sequencing errors. To assign V, D and J gene segments, CDR3 sequences were aligned to IMGT reference sequences. For a sequence to be retained, a match of at least six nucleotides to both a V gene segment and a J gene segment was required. Rearrangements were classified as productive when the CDR3 lacked stop codons and remained in frame with V and J, and all other rearrangements were classified as non-productive. CDR3 was defined according to IMGT convention as the region running from the second conserved V-encoded cysteine to the conserved J-encoded phenylalanine. In an earlier analysis of roughly 610 of the donors, sequences lacking an unambiguous match to a single V gene segment were excluded. In an earlier analysis of 587 of the donors, a V segment was called functional when productive rearrangements were above 56.7%, and segregating when the standard deviation between donors exceeded 5%. A statistical classification framework was developed to diagnose cytomegalovirus status using the catalog of TCR beta chain sequences. In a later analysis, TCR nucleotide sequences were compared against IMGT/GENE-DB human TR gene sequences so that V and J genes could be assigned. The TCRdist pipeline was used in a later analysis to assign CDR3 sequences and most-parsimonious VDJ recombination scenarios. In a later analysis, every TCR beta chain was defined by the combination of its CDR3 amino acid sequence and its V-gene family, and reads without a unique V-gene family were dropped. To address suspected cross-contamination and a sequencing artifact, a later analysis removed 592 highly shared, low-generation-probability nucleotide sequences. A later analysis calculated a clonal expansion index for each public chain from normalized within-repertoire ranks of inferred template counts. Generation probabilities in a later analysis came from a VDJ recombination model fitted to out-of-frame rearrangements, and those results were checked against IGoR. In a later analysis, hypergeometric tests were used to score TCR-TCR, TCR-HLA and TCR-CMV co-occurrence, with a repertoire-size bias correction applied to TCR pairs. In a later analysis, false discovery rates were estimated by permuting HLA or CMV assignments 20 times. A later analysis grouped co-occurring TCRs with DBSCAN, adding TCRdist sequence similarity when clustering within HLA-allele-positive subsets. Co-occurrence clustering excluded repertoires with fewer than 30,000 or more than 120,000 public chains, plus five with anomalous nucleotide sharing. Sourced from immuneACCESS, this table was stored by TCRdb with only in-frame sequences that have V and J called. A share of the clones is absent; for the studies checked, an unresolved V gene accounts for under half, and the remainder has no known explanation. That table gives V, J and clone size, and the DNA gave D and trimming. The sample table holds 85,000 to 100,000 clones, of which roughly 77% were seen once. The ten biggest clones cover less than 9.5% of the sample.

CDR1 and CDR2 (SGHVS, FQNEAQ) derive from the germline V gene. From its cysteine to its phenylalanine, the CDR3 spans 14 amino acids. The retained sequence is limited to the CDR3, 42 bases, with the frame set at the first base. V is cut by 1 base and J by 7 bases, and the space between the germline ends is 8 bases. The data derive from a study of cytomegalovirus exposure and HLA in healthy donors (dated by TCRdb to about 2017). General notes on the study: An earlier analysis of roughly 610 of the donors reported approximately 260 Gb of sequence data and some 110 million unique TCR beta sequences obtained from around 190 million T cells. Typing coverage differed by locus: A, B, C, DRB1 and DQB1 were typed in about 620-640 donors, DQA1 in about 500, DPA1 in 600 to 610, and DPB1 in 472. To predict cytomegalovirus infection status, the study brought together high-throughput TCR immunosequencing, statistical association of individual TCRs with disease status, and machine learning. Alongside the repertoire data, information on donor age, sex, ethnicity and CMV serostatus was compiled. Among about 390 genotyped donors of the cohort, an average of roughly 240,000 unique TCR beta nucleotide sequences were sequenced per donor, roughly a sixth of them non-productive. A few DR-DQ haplotypes were treated as single units for association and clustering because of strong linkage in the cohort. HLA typing covered class I and class II loci at four-digit resolution. A later genetic analysis took genome-wide SNP genotypes for about 65% of the roughly 670 donors and used that subset as a discovery cohort. The T cell repertoires of some 670 subjects were profiled by immunosequencing and related to cytomegalovirus serostatus. Along with the roughly 710-subject first cohort, a separate validation cohort of over 90 different subjects was used. To study patterns of TCR occurrence, a later analysis re-analyzed previously published TCR beta repertoires from 500 to 850 donors and added high-resolution HLA genotyping. Every repertoire in the discovery cohort had been generated on one and the same sequencing platform. Approximately 300 gigabases of sequencing data and 70 million to 95 million unique TCR sequences made up an early release that covered 500 to 700 HLA-typed donors. In an earlier analysis of roughly 600 of the donors, high-throughput TCR beta sequencing was used to judge whether each TCR beta V gene segment behaved as functional or pseudogenic. The later analysis used no new phenotypic data to find candidate immune exposures, relying instead on TCR beta sequences and their occurrence across donors. The study aimed to test whether cataloging public T cell receptors could reveal signatures of past pathogen exposure. Of the roughly 410 genotyped donors, more than 75% were placed in the genetic ancestry cluster associated with self-reported Caucasian donors.

What the study reported, not specific to this receptor: A further reported finding was that TCR beta sequences accurately predicted the HLA-A and HLA-B alleles for most subjects in the first cohort. An earlier analysis of 587 of the donors showed that most TCR beta V segments appeared in productive rearrangements either about 90% or about 30% of the time, which broadly matched IMGT annotations. A group of highly shared sequence variants was considered likely to be a technical artifact of the sequencing pipeline. The cohort was sequenced for TCR beta chains only, and without alpha or paired-chain data the features that could be detected were limited. Specific HLA alleles were associated with 15,000 to 20,000 TCR beta sequences at a false discovery rate of 0.05 in a later analysis. Across donors, most TCR sequences were observed very rarely, whereas some public TCRs were present in many individuals. In both the original and validation cohorts, the classifier was reported to diagnose cytomegalovirus status with high specificity and sensitivity. Sequencing depth was assumed to be roughly uniform across donors in the presence/absence analyses, though that assumption may not hold. Correlated functional status among segregating V segments might be attributable to linkage disequilibrium, but an unknown experimental factor could not be ruled out. In a later genetic analysis, fewer N-insertions in productive TCRs were reported among donors in an Asian-associated ancestry cluster than the roughly 700-donor mean. A total of fewer than 200 TCR beta chains were listed by the study as associated with cytomegalovirus. In a later analysis, HLA-associated TCR beta chains were found to be more clonally expanded and to have lower generation probabilities than equally common non-associated chains. Immune exposure information for the cohort was limited to CMV serostatus. In a later analysis, the rate of TCR association differed among HLA loci, with DRB1 alleles having the most associated TCRs and HLA-C alleles having the fewest. Because counts were too low, under 20 rarely observed V segments, including chromosome 9 orphons, were left out of the earlier analysis of 587 of the donors. When HLA alleles, especially DR and DQ, strongly co-occurred, TCR associations were difficult to assign to individual alleles. In a later analysis, most CMV-associated TCR beta chains were found to appear HLA-restricted, with HLA associations seemingly driven largely by CMV exposure. It was suggested by the authors that the approach could potentially be generalized to other disease states and immunological phenotypes. According to a later analysis, parvovirus B19, influenza, CMV and Epstein-Barr virus appeared linked to several top co-occurrence clusters. V-gene and J-gene trimming of TCR beta chains was associated with a missense DCLRE1C variant in a later genetic analysis, and the association was replicated in an independent cohort. Because HLA typing was unavailable for some donors at each locus, only the typed subset was used in association tests. Three of the identified cytomegalovirus-associated TCR beta chains were confirmed in vitro to be specific for cytomegalovirus antigens. Because the 87-base-pair reads could not distinguish some IMGT-functional V segments, including TRBV6-2 and TRBV6-3, those segments were excluded.

The origin of this receptor is a man aged 30 to 39 in good health and CMV-seronegative. Sequencing used PBMCs. The sequence links TRBV7-8 to TRBJ1-6; no D segment can be confidently identified. This receptor carries the CDR3 CASSLGLMNSPLHF. The sequence in DNA is TGTGCCAGCAGCTTAGGACTGATGAATTCACCCCTCCACTTT.